This T cell receptor beta chain was retrieved from a study of T cell changes during pregnancy in multiple sclerosis. The CDR3 has 16 amino acids. Germline-derived CDR1 and CDR2 are SGDLS and YYNGEE. The V and J ends lost 3 bases and 2 bases respectively, with 15 bases between them. Method: immunoSEQ multiplex PCR; TCRdb's copy keeps in-frame clones and lacks some. The data show more than 90,000 clones, roughly 92% seen once. Sequenced here: peripheral blood, sampled after pregnancy. V usage is TRBV9 and J usage is TRBJ2-1, with D possibly being TRBD2 (5 bases). The sequence derives from a female donor with multiple sclerosis, enrolled in a pregnancy study. This CDR3 reads CASSALWGDAYNEQFF. The CDR3 DNA reads TGTGCCAGCAGCGCTCTCTGGGGAGATGCCTACAATGAGCAGTTCTTC.